The sequence of this TCR beta chain was determined in a study of blood T cell repertoires in COVID-19. The germline CDR1 and CDR2 sequences are ENHRY and SYGVKD. J lost 0 bases, V lost 3 bases, and 6 bases had no gene match. This CDR3 is 16 amino acids long. TCRdb keeps only in-frame clones here, not all; method: immunoSEQ multiplex PCR. The sample has approximately 470,000 clones, about 85% seen once. The V and J genes are TRBV10-3 and TRBJ2-5; 8 nucleotides match TRBD1. This TCR derives from a woman younger than 35 who had recovered from COVID-19. The sequencing sample was made of PBMCs or T cells enriched from blood (not recorded which). The CDR3 nucleotides read TGTGCCATCAGTGATATAGCAGGGGGCTACCAAGAGACCCAGTACTTC. It yields the protein CAISDIAGGYQETQYF.